A selection of T cell receptor beta chains follows, all from one sample in a study of blood T cell repertoires in COVID-19. Libraries were prepared by immunoSEQ multiplex PCR; TCRdb keeps only in-frame clonotypes and omits some of them. The table shows about 250,000 clones, with about 89% occurring only once. The sample comprised peripheral blood. The receptor set was obtained from a woman in her sixties who had recovered from COVID-19. The CDR3 runs from the conserved cysteine through the conserved F or W. A D gene is named only where the DNA matches it firmly. Where a row states a size, it is once, few, many or the class of an expanded clone; other rows omit it.

CDR3 protein,CDR3 DNA,V gene,D gene,clone size,J gene
CASSWGLESRVSGNTIYF,TGTGCCAGCAGCTGGGGGCTGGAGTCCAGGGTGTCTGGAAACACCATATATTTT,TRBV7-8,NA,NA,TRBJ1-3
CASSLDQGRGQQYF,TGTGCCAGCAGCTTGGACCAGGGAAGGGGGCAGCAGTACTTC,TRBV7-6,TRBD1,once,TRBJ2-7
CASSSAEGAKGYTF,TGCGCCAGCAGCTCGGCTGAAGGGGCGAAAGGCTACACCTTC,TRBV5-1,NA,NA,TRBJ1-2
CAWSTGQVNSYEQYF,TGTGCCTGGAGTACAGGACAGGTTAACTCCTACGAGCAGTACTTC,TRBV30,TRBD1,NA,TRBJ2-7
CASSSRQGTEAFF,TGTGCCAGCAGTTCCCGACAGGGTACTGAAGCTTTCTTT,TRBV11-3,TRBD1,NA,TRBJ1-1
CASTRRDRGLEQYF,TGTGCCAGCACTCGGCGGGACAGGGGCCTCGAGCAGTACTTC,TRBV6-6,TRBD1,NA,TRBJ2-7
CAISEGTGNYGYTF,TGTGCCATCAGTGAGGGGACAGGGAACTATGGCTACACCTTC,TRBV10-3,TRBD1,once,TRBJ1-2
CASSLGAGAQDTQYF,TGTGCCAGCAGTCTGGGAGCGGGGGCCCAAGATACGCAGTATTTT,TRBV27,TRBD2,NA,TRBJ2-3
CSVEDFEGSYNEQFF,TGCAGCGTTGAAGATTTCGAGGGCTCCTACAATGAGCAGTTCTTC,TRBV29-1,NA,NA,TRBJ2-1
CASSQTPVEQFF,TGTGCCAGCAGCCAAACGCCGGTTGAGCAGTTCTTC,TRBV16,NA,once,TRBJ2-1
CASSIALPGDPFYPSGANVLTF,TGTGCCAGTAGTATAGCCCTCCCAGGGGACCCCTTCTATCCCTCTGGGGCCAACGTCCTGACTTTC,TRBV19,NA,NA,TRBJ2-6
CASSPYDTGNTIYF,TGTGCCAGCAGCCCCTATGACACTGGAAACACCATATATTTT,TRBV6-5,NA,NA,TRBJ1-3
CASSIRGGWSNEKLFF,TGTGCCAGCAGTATCAGGGGTGGGTGGTCTAATGAAAAACTGTTTTTT,TRBV27,NA,few,TRBJ1-4
CASSGGGSGESYEQYF,TGTGCCAGCAGCGGGGGAGGGAGCGGGGAGTCCTACGAGCAGTACTTC,TRBV7-8,TRBD2,NA,TRBJ2-7
CASSYEGARETQYF,TGTGCCAGCAGCTATGAGGGGGCTCGAGAGACCCAGTACTTC,TRBV7-3,TRBD1,NA,TRBJ2-5
CASSQMGQGYSPLHF,TGCGCCAGCAGCCAAATGGGACAGGGGTATTCACCCCTCCACTTT,TRBV4-1,TRBD1,NA,TRBJ1-6
CASSPPQGTTDTQYF,TGTGCCAGCAGCCCACCACAGGGAACGACAGATACGCAGTATTTT,TRBV28,NA,NA,TRBJ2-3
CASSSDMTGWGAFF,TGTGCCAGCAGTTCGGACATGACTGGGTGGGGAGCTTTCTTT,TRBV28,NA,few,TRBJ1-1
CASSNSLGPGTGISGANVLTF,TGTGCCAGCAGCAATTCCCTGGGCCCCGGGACAGGGATCTCTGGGGCCAACGTCCTGACTTTC,TRBV7-9,TRBD1,NA,TRBJ2-6
CASSLEGSSNQPQHF,TGCGCCAGCAGCTTGGAGGGGTCTAGCAATCAGCCCCAGCATTTT,TRBV5-1,NA,NA,TRBJ1-5
CASSWRGRDTEAFF,TGCGCCAGCAGCTGGAGGGGGCGCGACACTGAAGCTTTCTTT,TRBV5-1,TRBD1,NA,TRBJ1-1
CASSLGGTSYETQYF,TGTGCCAGCAGCCTAGGAGGGACTAGTTATGAGACCCAGTACTTC,TRBV7-9,TRBD2,NA,TRBJ2-5
CASSQDPGGTTEAFF,TGTGCCAGCAGCCAAGATCCAGGGGGCACGACTGAAGCTTTCTTT,TRBV4-2,TRBD1,NA,TRBJ1-1
CASSRGTGGYGYTF,TGTGCCAGCAGCCGCGGGACAGGGGGGTATGGCTACACCTTC,TRBV5-4,TRBD1,NA,TRBJ1-2
CASSQDRPVIGDGYTF,TGCGCCAGCAGCCAAGATCGCCCTGTAATAGGGGATGGCTACACCTTC,TRBV4-3,NA,NA,TRBJ1-2
CATHSGQGSTDTQYF,TGCGCCACCCATTCCGGACAGGGGAGCACAGATACGCAGTATTTT,TRBV5-1,TRBD1,few,TRBJ2-3
CASRGQAGNTIYF,TGTGCCAGCAGGGGCCAGGCGGGAAACACCATATATTTT,TRBV28,NA,NA,TRBJ1-3
CASSSPFGLASLSTDTQYF,TGTGCCAGCAGCTCCCCGTTTGGACTAGCGAGTTTGAGCACAGATACGCAGTATTTT,TRBV28,TRBD2,NA,TRBJ2-3
CSAAGGPDTGELFF,TGCAGCGCCGCGGGGGGCCCGGACACCGGGGAGCTGTTTTTT,TRBV29-1,TRBD2,NA,TRBJ2-2
CASSYEVYGNTIYF,TGTGCCAGCAGTTACGAGGTCTACGGAAACACCATATATTTT,TRBV6-2/TRBV6-3,NA,NA,TRBJ1-3
CASSVRDRAYQETQYF,TGTGCCAGCAGTGTCCGGGACAGAGCGTACCAAGAGACCCAGTACTTC,TRBV7-3,TRBD1,NA,TRBJ2-5
CASTSGLILYNEQFF,TGTGCCAGCACTAGCGGCCTAATCCTCTACAATGAGCAGTTCTTC,TRBV6-5,TRBD2,NA,TRBJ2-1
CASSVGSGIYEQYF,TGTGCCAGCAGCGTAGGGAGCGGAATCTACGAGCAGTACTTC,TRBV9,NA,NA,TRBJ2-7